The clone carrying this T cell receptor (beta chain) was detected ten times or more. Its antigen is undetermined. The data were obtained in a study of T cells after posttransplantation cyclophosphamide. Regarding the study as a whole: Donor-recipient repertoire similarity was low at 1-2 months, rising over year one. Skin or GI-infiltrating T cells shared few TRB sequences with blood.

Germline lookup yields CDR1 MDHEN and CDR2 SYDVKM. This CDR3 is 13 amino acids long. V lost 2 bases and J lost 7, with 11 bases in between. Cyclophosphamide on days +3 and +4 followed busulfan-fludarabine conditioning and a marrow graft. Generated by immunoSEQ multiplex PCR, the TCRdb table keeps only in-frame clones and is missing some. The sample gives 3,000 or so clones, none seen only once, and the top ten clones hold 15% to 20%. This sequence joins TRBV28 and TRBJ2-5; D might be TRBD2 (5 bases). The TCR originated in a female patient between 60 and 69 years old who received an allogeneic stem cell transplant from an unrelated donor, was CMV-positive, and had acute GVHD only. Part of the T cells may come from the graft donor. The specimen was PBMCs, collected 30 days after allogeneic stem cell transplant with posttransplant cyclophosphamide. This CDR3 reads CASSLTPRGTQYF. The CDR3 coding sequence is TGTGCCAGCAGTTTAACCCCACGGGGGACCCAGTACTTC.